These T cell receptor beta chains were read from a single sample in a study of T cell changes during pregnancy in multiple sclerosis. The repertoire was sequenced with immunoSEQ multiplex PCR; TCRdb's copy has only in-frame clones and lacks some. This table has fewer than 45,000 clones, more than 70% appearing once. The input for sequencing was CD8+ T cells from peripheral blood mononuclear cells, taken after pregnancy. These receptors all stem from a female donor in good health, enrolled as a control in a pregnancy study. Both conserved end residues are part of each CDR3. A D gene is named only where the DNA matches it firmly. Expanded clones get a size class; other rows say once, few or many, or leave the size out.

CDR3nt: TGTGCCAGTAGTATAGACGGGGACAACAACCGATACAATGAGCAGTTCTTC
CDR3aa: CASSIDGDNNRYNEQFF
d_gene: -
abundance: -
v_gene: TRBV19
j_gene: TRBJ2-1

CDR3nt: TGCGCCAGCAGCAGGACAGGGAACACTGAAGCTTTCTTT
CDR3aa: CASSRTGNTEAFF
d_gene: TRBD1
abundance: -
v_gene: TRBV4-1
j_gene: TRBJ1-1

CDR3nt: TGTGCCAGCAGTGAAACTACAGGGGAAAATCAGCCCCAGCATTTT
CDR3aa: CASSETTGENQPQHF
d_gene: TRBD1
abundance: -
v_gene: TRBV2
j_gene: TRBJ1-5

CDR3nt: TGTGCCAGTAGTATGGACAGTAATCAGCCCCAGCATTTT
CDR3aa: CASSMDSNQPQHF
d_gene: -
abundance: many
v_gene: TRBV19
j_gene: TRBJ1-5

CDR3nt: TGTGCCAGCAGTTTACGGGGGGCCCTCTATGGCTACACCTTC
CDR3aa: CASSLRGALYGYTF
d_gene: -
abundance: -
v_gene: TRBV27
j_gene: TRBJ1-2

CDR3nt: TGTGCCAGCAGTTTGGTCGGGGGTTCCACAGATACGCAGTATTTT
CDR3aa: CASSLVGGSTDTQYF
d_gene: -
abundance: -
v_gene: TRBV28
j_gene: TRBJ2-3

CDR3nt: TGTGCCAGCAGGGGGGACAGCTTTAACTATGGCTACACCTTC
CDR3aa: CASRGDSFNYGYTF
d_gene: TRBD1
abundance: -
v_gene: TRBV7-9
j_gene: TRBJ1-2

CDR3nt: TGTGCCAGCAGTCCCTTTGGACTCACTGAAGCTTTCTTT
CDR3aa: CASSPFGLTEAFF
d_gene: -
abundance: -
v_gene: TRBV27
j_gene: TRBJ1-1

CDR3nt: TGTGCCAGTAGTATAGGGACAGGCCTTAACTATGGCTACACCTTC
CDR3aa: CASSIGTGLNYGYTF
d_gene: TRBD1
abundance: -
v_gene: TRBV19
j_gene: TRBJ1-2

CDR3nt: TGCGCCAGCAGCCAAGATTATGCGGGGTTGGTCAATGAGCAGTTCTTC
CDR3aa: CASSQDYAGLVNEQFF
d_gene: -
abundance: once
v_gene: TRBV4-3
j_gene: TRBJ2-1

CDR3nt: TGTGCCAGCAGTTTATGGGGCTCGGGGGGGCGCGACTACGAGCAGTACTTC
CDR3aa: CASSLWGSGGRDYEQYF
d_gene: TRBD2
abundance: -
v_gene: TRBV28
j_gene: TRBJ2-7

CDR3nt: TGCGCCAGCAGCCAAGATAGGACAACCAACTATGGCTACACCTTC
CDR3aa: CASSQDRTTNYGYTF
d_gene: -
abundance: -
v_gene: TRBV4-3
j_gene: TRBJ1-2

CDR3nt: TGTGCCAGCAGCGACCTTGGAGTGACGGAGACCCAGTACTTC
CDR3aa: CASSDLGVTETQYF
d_gene: -
abundance: -
v_gene: TRBV9
j_gene: TRBJ2-5

CDR3nt: TGCGCCAGCAGCCAAGAGAGACAGGGCTACTATGGCTACACCTTC
CDR3aa: CASSQERQGYYGYTF
d_gene: TRBD1
abundance: -
v_gene: TRBV4-3
j_gene: TRBJ1-2

CDR3nt: TGTGCCAGCAGTACAGGGTCCCCTGGGGCCAACGTCCTGACTTTC
CDR3aa: CASSTGSPGANVLTF
d_gene: -
abundance: -
v_gene: TRBV6-5
j_gene: TRBJ2-6

CDR3nt: TGTGCCAGCAGCTTAGCAGAACCCTACGAGCAGTACTTC
CDR3aa: CASSLAEPYEQYF
d_gene: -
abundance: -
v_gene: TRBV11-2
j_gene: TRBJ2-7

CDR3nt: TGTGCCAGCAGTTACTCTACGGGACAGAACACTGAAGCTTTCTTT
CDR3aa: CASSYSTGQNTEAFF
d_gene: -
abundance: medium-sized
v_gene: TRBV6-5
j_gene: TRBJ1-1

CDR3nt: TGTGCCAGCAGCGAAAGGGACAGGGGGCCCGGGGAGCTGTTTTTT
CDR3aa: CASSERDRGPGELFF
d_gene: TRBD1
abundance: -
v_gene: TRBV9
j_gene: TRBJ2-2

CDR3nt: TGTGCCAGCAGCCAAGATTGGGACAGGGAATCCGCCGGGGAGCTGTTTTTT
CDR3aa: CASSQDWDRESAGELFF
d_gene: TRBD1
abundance: -
v_gene: TRBV4-2
j_gene: TRBJ2-2

CDR3nt: TGTGCCAGCAGACTCTCTACAGGGTCCTATGGCTACACCTTC
CDR3aa: CASRLSTGSYGYTF
d_gene: -
abundance: once
v_gene: TRBV27
j_gene: TRBJ1-2

CDR3nt: TGTGCCAGCAGCGAAGTCCCCGGCGGGGGCATCGACGAGCAGTACTTC
CDR3aa: CASSEVPGGGIDEQYF
d_gene: -
abundance: -
v_gene: TRBV9
j_gene: TRBJ2-7

CDR3nt: TGTGCCAGCAGCTTATCCGGGGGTGATGAAAAACTGTTTTTT
CDR3aa: CASSLSGGDEKLFF
d_gene: -
abundance: few
v_gene: TRBV7-9
j_gene: TRBJ1-4

CDR3nt: TGTGCCAGCAGCCCCCCGGGGAGCGGGGTAGGTGATGAGCAGTTCTTC
CDR3aa: CASSPPGSGVGDEQFF
d_gene: TRBD2
abundance: -
v_gene: TRBV4-2
j_gene: TRBJ2-1

CDR3nt: TGTGCCAGCAGTGGATGGACGGGGACAAACACTGAAGCTTTCTTT
CDR3aa: CASSGWTGTNTEAFF
d_gene: -
abundance: -
v_gene: TRBV6-6
j_gene: TRBJ1-1

CDR3nt: TGTGCCAGCATCCCCGGCCCCGGTGCGGGAACGGCCGGGGAGCTGTTTTTT
CDR3aa: CASIPGPGAGTAGELFF
d_gene: -
abundance: -
v_gene: TRBV27
j_gene: TRBJ2-2

CDR3nt: TGTGCCAGCAGTAATAGCGGGGGGGCGGGGGATACGCAGTATTTT
CDR3aa: CASSNSGGAGDTQYF
d_gene: TRBD2
abundance: -
v_gene: TRBV9
j_gene: TRBJ2-3

CDR3nt: TGCGCCAGCAGTCCGACTAGCGGGGGGATCCCCGGGGAGCTGTTTTTT
CDR3aa: CASSPTSGGIPGELFF
d_gene: TRBD2
abundance: -
v_gene: TRBV4-1
j_gene: TRBJ2-2

CDR3nt: TGTGCCAGCAGTTTTGGGGACAGGGAGGAGTGGGAAGACATTCAGTACTTC
CDR3aa: CASSFGDREEWEDIQYF
d_gene: TRBD1
abundance: -
v_gene: TRBV28
j_gene: TRBJ2-4

CDR3nt: TGTGCCAGCAGCTTAGCTGGGGGCAATTCACCCCTCCACTTT
CDR3aa: CASSLAGGNSPLHF
d_gene: -
abundance: -
v_gene: TRBV11-2
j_gene: TRBJ1-6

CDR3nt: TGTGCCAGTAGTACCGGTATTCGGTACGAGCAGTACTTC
CDR3aa: CASSTGIRYEQYF
d_gene: -
abundance: -
v_gene: TRBV19
j_gene: TRBJ2-7

CDR3nt: TGTGCCAGCAGTTTCCCGGGACTAGCGGGGGGAACAAGTCAGTTCTTC
CDR3aa: CASSFPGLAGGTSQFF
d_gene: TRBD2
abundance: -
v_gene: TRBV27
j_gene: TRBJ2-1